A selection of T cell receptor beta chains follows, all from one sample in a study of blood T cell repertoires in COVID-19. Assay: immunoSEQ multiplex PCR; the TCRdb copy retains only in-frame clones and omits some. This sample has just over 90,000 clones, with 65% to 90% found just once. Sequencing was carried out using peripheral blood. The receptors derive from an elderly woman with acute or convalescent COVID-19. The CDR3 runs from the conserved cysteine through the conserved F or W. The D gene is left open where the match is weak. Not all rows give a size; the values are once, few, many and, for expanded clones, a class.

>.|.|TRBJ2-4|TRBV3-1/TRBV3-2
CASSRRQERDIQYF
TGTGCCAGCAGCCGGAGACAGGAACGTGACATTCAGTACTTT
>TRBD1|.|TRBJ2-7|TRBV30
CAWSAEDRELPYEQYF
TGTGCCTGGAGTGCCGAGGACAGGGAGCTACCCTACGAGCAGTACTTC
>.|.|TRBJ1-1|TRBV7-8
CASSLDLSGGAFF
TGTGCCAGCAGCTTAGACCTATCCGGGGGAGCTTTCTTT
>.|.|TRBJ1-5|TRBV28
CASSPFVLSSNQPQHF
TGTGCCAGCAGCCCCTTCGTCCTTAGTAGCAATCAGCCCCAGCATTTT
>.|.|TRBJ2-3|TRBV19
CASSIRQLGKDTQYF
TGTGCCAGTAGTATCCGGCAACTCGGGAAAGATACGCAGTATTTT
>.|.|TRBJ2-6|TRBV2
CASRQVSGANVLTF
TGTGCCAGCCGACAGGTGTCTGGGGCCAACGTCCTGACTTTC
>.|.|TRBJ1-3|TRBV13
CASSLPSTINPGNTIYF
TGTGCCAGCAGCTTACCCTCGACAATCAACCCTGGAAACACCATATATTTT
>TRBD1|.|TRBJ1-1|TRBV6-1
CASSEVRPGGFTEAFF
TGTGCCAGCAGTGAAGTCAGGCCAGGGGGCTTCACTGAAGCTTTCTTT
>.|.|TRBJ1-4|TRBV19
CASSTSTNEKLFF
TGTGCCAGTAGTACTTCTACTAATGAAAAACTGTTTTTT
>.|.|TRBJ1-3|TRBV7-2
CASSLVGAGLSGNTIYF
TGTGCCAGCAGCTTAGTCGGCGCAGGCCTTTCTGGAAACACCATATATTTT
>TRBD1|.|TRBJ1-4|TRBV6-2/TRBV6-3
CASSSDRGGYYGEKLFF
TGTGCCAGCAGTTCCGACAGGGGCGGTTATTATGGTGAAAAACTGTTTTTT
>.|.|TRBJ1-5|TRBV4-1
CASSQGTVTHF
TGCGCCAGCAGCCAAGGGACAGTGACGCATTTT
>.|.|TRBJ1-3|TRBV23-1
CASRCRQAASGNTIYF
TGCGCCAGCAGATGTAGACAGGCCGCCTCTGGAAACACCATATATTTT
>TRBD2|.|TRBJ2-1|TRBV2
CASSPPRASGNNEQFF
TGTGCCAGCAGTCCCCCACGGGCTAGCGGGAACAATGAGCAGTTCTTC
>.|.|TRBJ2-1|TRBV6-5
CASTGQGGNEQFF
TGTGCCAGCACCGGTCAAGGGGGCAATGAGCAGTTCTTC
>TRBD1|.|TRBJ1-2|TRBV6-5
CASRGQVPYGYTF
TGTGCCAGCAGGGGACAGGTTCCCTATGGCTACACCTTC
>.|.|TRBJ2-7|TRBV19
CASSETGRLSYEQYF
TGTGCCAGTAGTGAAACGGGTCGACTCTCCTACGAGCAGTACTTC
>.|.|TRBJ1-2|TRBV24-1
CATSITGGQGYTF
TGTGCCACCAGTATCACAGGCGGCCAGGGCTACACCTTC
>.|.|TRBJ2-2|TRBV11-2
CASSLRMLEVTGELFF
TGTGCCAGCAGCTTACGAATGCTAGAGGTCACCGGGGAGCTGTTTTTT
>.|.|TRBJ2-5|TRBV3-1/TRBV3-2
CASSQGTIQETQYF
TGTGCCAGCAGCCAAGGGACTATCCAAGAGACCCAGTACTTC
>.|.|TRBJ1-5|TRBV5-6
CASSLLFSNQPQHF
TGTGCCAGCAGCTTGCTATTTAGCAATCAGCCCCAGCATTTT
>.|.|TRBJ1-1|TRBV28
CASSLLQGNSEAFF
TGTGCCAGCAGTTTATTACAGGGAAACTCTGAAGCTTTCTTT
>TRBD1|once|TRBJ2-7|TRBV5-8
CASSFRLGQGSYEQYF
TGTGCCAGCAGCTTTCGATTGGGACAGGGGTCCTACGAGCAGTACTTC
>.|.|TRBJ1-4|TRBV5-1
CASSQVGQTNEKLFF
TGCGCCAGCAGCCAGGTCGGACAGACTAATGAAAAACTGTTTTTT
>TRBD1|.|TRBJ1-1|TRBV5-1
CASSWRTGGSTEAFF
TGCGCCAGCAGCTGGAGGACAGGGGGAAGCACTGAAGCTTTCTTT
>TRBD1|.|TRBJ1-4|TRBV6-5
CASSYLGQLNEKLFF
TGTGCCAGCAGTTACTTGGGACAGCTTAATGAAAAACTGTTTTTT
>.|.|TRBJ2-1|TRBV6-5
CASRTGTYNEQFF
TGTGCCAGCAGAACCGGGACCTACAATGAGCAGTTCTTC
>TRBD2|few|TRBJ2-1|TRBV19
CASSRNSGGPNEQFF
TGTGCCAGTAGTCGGAATAGCGGGGGGCCAAATGAGCAGTTCTTC
>TRBD1|.|TRBJ1-2|TRBV7-9
CASSLGWRTGYGYTF
TGTGCCAGCAGCTTAGGTTGGCGGACAGGCTATGGCTACACCTTC
>.|.|TRBJ2-7|TRBV27
CASSLRTGGGEQYF
TGTGCCAGCAGTTTAAGGACTGGGGGCGGCGAGCAGTACTTC
>.|few|TRBJ1-5|TRBV10-3
CAISESPGINQPQHF
TGTGCCATCAGTGAGTCGCCAGGGATCAATCAGCCCCAGCATTTT
>.|.|TRBJ2-7|TRBV5-1
CASTPAIDSSFYEQYF
TGCGCCAGCACCCCAGCCATTGACTCGTCTTTTTACGAGCAGTACTTC
>TRBD1|.|TRBJ2-1|TRBV13
CASRLGIGTGGVSEQFF
TGTGCCAGCAGACTAGGTATCGGGACAGGGGGCGTGAGTGAGCAGTTCTTC
>TRBD1|.|TRBJ2-3|TRBV11-2
CASRQGSDTQYF
TGTGCCAGCAGACAGGGGTCAGATACGCAGTATTTT
>.|.|TRBJ2-7|TRBV4-1
CASSHRRGTYEQYF
TGCGCCAGCAGCCACCGAAGGGGGACCTACGAGCAGTACTTC
>TRBD1|.|TRBJ2-6|TRBV28
CASSSIQGIGANVLTF
TGTGCCAGCAGTTCAATACAGGGGATCGGGGCCAACGTCCTGACTTTC
>TRBD1|once|TRBJ2-7|TRBV27
CASSLEQGAPPYEQYF
TGTGCCAGCAGTTTGGAACAGGGGGCTCCCCCCTACGAGCAGTACTTC
>TRBD1|once|TRBJ1-5|TRBV5-8
CASSSQTGGGNQPQHF
TGTGCCAGCAGCTCCCAGACAGGGGGCGGCAATCAGCCCCAGCATTTT
>.|.|TRBJ2-3|TRBV6-5
CASSSAIFGTDTQYF
TGTGCCAGCAGTTCCGCGATATTTGGCACAGATACGCAGTATTTT
>.|once|TRBJ1-6|TRBV21-1
CASSKVQTVPNSGNSPLHF
TGTGCCAGCAGCAAAGTTCAAACAGTTCCGAATAGTGGAAATTCACCCCTCCACTTT
>.|few|TRBJ1-5|TRBV3-1/TRBV3-2
CASSQGLNQPQHF
TGTGCCAGCAGCCAAGGTCTCAATCAGCCCCAGCATTTT
>TRBD1|.|TRBJ2-3|TRBV9
CASSASHRGLDTQYF
TGTGCCAGCAGCGCATCCCACAGGGGGTTAGATACGCAGTATTTT
>.|.|TRBJ1-2|TRBV4-1
CASSQASAAAGGYTF
TGCGCCAGCAGCCAAGCTTCGGCAGCCGCGGGAGGCTACACCTTC
>.|.|TRBJ2-1|TRBV13
CASSQTGTYNEQFF
TGTGCCAGCAGTCAGACCGGGACCTACAATGAGCAGTTCTTC
>.|once|TRBJ2-7|TRBV2
CASSERGAVYEQYF
TGTGCCAGCAGTGAACGGGGGGCAGTCTACGAGCAGTACTTC
>TRBD1|.|TRBJ1-5|TRBV2
CASTKGTGKGQPQHF
TGTGCCAGCACCAAAGGGACAGGGAAAGGTCAGCCCCAGCATTTT
>.|.|TRBJ2-5|TRBV9
CASSVNPSRETQYF
TGTGCCAGCAGCGTAAACCCATCTCGGGAGACCCAGTACTTC
>TRBD1|.|TRBJ1-5|TRBV7-3
CASSLTPGQGDQPQHF
TGTGCCAGCAGCTTAACCCCCGGACAGGGTGATCAGCCCCAGCATTTT
>TRBD1|.|TRBJ2-3|TRBV29-1
CSVGQGGDTQYF
TGCAGCGTCGGACAGGGAGGAGATACGCAGTATTTT
>TRBD1|few|TRBJ1-1|TRBV3-1/TRBV3-2
CASSSLRQGIGSEAFF
TGTGCCAGCAGCTCCCTCAGACAGGGCATTGGTTCTGAAGCTTTCTTT
>TRBD1|once|TRBJ2-2|TRBV5-1
CASIGGANTGELFF
TGCGCCAGCATAGGGGGCGCGAACACCGGGGAGCTGTTTTTT
>TRBD2|.|TRBJ2-5|TRBV28
CASSTTSGGGETQYF
TGTGCCAGCAGCACGACTAGCGGGGGAGGGGAGACCCAGTACTTC
>TRBD1|.|TRBJ1-1|TRBV18
CASSQSRDRVDTEAFF
TGTGCCAGCTCACAGTCCCGGGACAGGGTCGACACTGAAGCTTTCTTT
>.|.|TRBJ2-7|TRBV7-3
CASSLTAGIPYEQYF
TGTGCCAGCAGCTTAACGGCGGGGATTCCCTACGAGCAGTACTTC
>.|once|TRBJ1-1|TRBV12-3/TRBV12-4
CASTQGFWTEAFF
TGTGCCAGCACCCAGGGGTTCTGGACTGAAGCTTTCTTT
>.|.|TRBJ1-2|TRBV28
CASSLSQTHYTF
TGTGCCAGCAGTTTAAGCCAGACTCACTACACCTTC
>TRBD1|.|TRBJ2-5|TRBV2
CASNTNRGETQYF
TGTGCCAGCAATACCAACAGGGGAGAGACCCAGTACTTC
>.|.|TRBJ1-5|TRBV28
CASSTGGSQHF
TGTGCCAGCAGTACTGGAGGGTCCCAGCATTTT
>.|.|TRBJ1-5|TRBV7-9
CASSVGEYSNQPQHF
TGTGCCAGCAGCGTTGGAGAGTATAGCAATCAGCCCCAGCATTTT